This T cell receptor beta chain was observed in a study of vaccination effects on CD4 cells after COVID-19. Notes on this clone: What it recognizes is unknown.

Between the trimmed V and J ends, which lost 3 bases and 4 bases, there was a span of 12 bases. This CDR3 contains 14 residues. Germline assignment: CDR1 LNHDA and CDR2 SQIVND (reference sequence). Before any sequencing was done, the ViraFEST assay used viral peptide pools to expand antigen-specific CD4+ T cells. CD4+ T cells were isolated after about nine days of culture. Profiled with immunoSEQ multiplex PCR; TCRdb holds only in-frame clones, not every one. The table includes more than 30,000 clones, 55% to 75% detected once. The TCR originated in a human donor who received a COVID-19 vaccine. The rearrangement uses TRBV19 and TRBJ1-2; D possibly corresponds to TRBD1 (6 bases). Sequenced here: CD4+ T cells from PBMCs cultured with HCoV-229E spike peptides, sampled before COVID-19 vaccination. For the CDR3, the DNA is TGTGCCAGTAGTATGGGGGCGAGTTTCTATGGCTACACCTTC. It specifies CASSMGASFYGYTF.